This T cell receptor (beta chain) appears in the sequencing data of a study of T cell responses to AZD1222 COVID-19 vaccine. On the study more broadly: Pooling of second doses given at about 4 or about 12 weeks was done.

Of note for this clone: What it binds is unknown.

Study-level findings and limits: The breadth and depth of Spike-specific TCRs increased once two AZD1222 doses had been given. Donor demographics were predominantly white British with a female majority; clonal diversity may be underestimated. The CD4 TCRs associated with vaccination extended across spike and predominated at 160-218 and 743-854.

This CDR3 contains 15 residues. CDR1 is SGHTA, CDR2 FQGNSA, per germline. Trimming at V came to 5 bases and at J to 4 bases, leaving 9 bases not matched to a gene. Libraries were prepared by immunoSEQ multiplex PCR; TCRdb keeps only in-frame clonotypes and omits some of them. The sample lists about 100,000 clones; around nine tenths were seen once. The TCR was taken from an adult in good health. The V gene is TRBV7-2, the J gene TRBJ1-2, with TRBD1 matching over 8 bases. The starting material was peripheral blood, obtained on day 0 of AZD1222 vaccination. CDR3 nucleotide sequence: TGTGCCAGCAGCCCGCCGGGACAGGAAGTCTATGGCTACACCTTC. It is translated as CASSPPGQEVYGYTF.